This T cell receptor beta chain was obtained from a study of lymphopenia after photon versus proton radiotherapy. Study outcomes and limitations: Larger post-nadir TCR diversity loss correlated inversely with survival in deceased patients. Relative stability marked proton patients; photon patients lost diversity and naive cells. Authors raise, but do not show, better survival with proton therapy. After lymphocyte nadir, photon-treated repertoires showed oligoclonal expansion, especially CD8+ Temra.

About this clone itself: The antigen is unknown.

Method: immunoSEQ multiplex PCR; TCRdb's copy keeps in-frame clones and lacks some. This table has about 19,000 clones, around nine tenths appearing once. Trimming removed 5 bases at V and 0 bases at J, with 8 bases between. Germline CDR1 and CDR2: GTSNPN and SVGIG (reference sequence). The CDR3 extends over 12 amino acids. The rearrangement joins TRBV30 to TRBJ2-7, with D tentatively TRBD1 (6 bases). The specimen was peripheral blood, collected from a patient treated with photon-based radiotherapy. The receptor was isolated from a man aged 55 to 70 with pancreatic cancer. CDR3 sequence reads: CAWSTGSYEQYF. The CDR3 DNA reads as TGTGCCTGGTCGACAGGCTCCTACGAGCAGTACTTC. The variable domain in full, with the rest retrieved from reference TRBV30 and TRBJ2-7, is SQTIHQWPATLVQPVGSPLSLECTVEGTSNPNLYWYRQAAGRGLQLLFYSVGIGQISSEVPQNLSASRPQDRQFILSSKKLLLSDSGFYLCAWSTGSYEQYFGPGTRLTVT.